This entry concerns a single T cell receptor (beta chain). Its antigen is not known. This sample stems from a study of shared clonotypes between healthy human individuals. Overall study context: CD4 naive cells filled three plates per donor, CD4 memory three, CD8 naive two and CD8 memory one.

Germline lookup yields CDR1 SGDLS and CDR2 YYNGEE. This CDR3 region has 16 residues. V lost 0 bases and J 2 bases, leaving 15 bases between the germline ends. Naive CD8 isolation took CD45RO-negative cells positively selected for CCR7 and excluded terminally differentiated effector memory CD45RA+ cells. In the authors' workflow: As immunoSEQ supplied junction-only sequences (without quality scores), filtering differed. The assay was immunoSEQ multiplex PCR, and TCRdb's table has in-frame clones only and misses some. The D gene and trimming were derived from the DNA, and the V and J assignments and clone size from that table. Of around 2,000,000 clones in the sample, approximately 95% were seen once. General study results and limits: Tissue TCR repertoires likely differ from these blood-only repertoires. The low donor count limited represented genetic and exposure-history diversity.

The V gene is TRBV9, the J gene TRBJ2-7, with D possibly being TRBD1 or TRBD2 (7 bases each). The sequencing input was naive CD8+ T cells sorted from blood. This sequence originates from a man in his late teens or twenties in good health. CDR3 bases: TGTGCCAGCAGCGTAGACGGGGAGGGGGCCACCTACGAGCAGTACTTC. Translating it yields CASSVDGEGATYEQYF. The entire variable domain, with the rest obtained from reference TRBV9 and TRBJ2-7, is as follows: DSGVTQTPKHLITATGQRVTLRCSPRSGDLSVYWYQQSLDQGLQFLIQYYNGEERAKGNILERFSAQQFPDLHSELNLSSLELGDSALYFCASSVDGEGATYEQYFGPGTRLTVT.